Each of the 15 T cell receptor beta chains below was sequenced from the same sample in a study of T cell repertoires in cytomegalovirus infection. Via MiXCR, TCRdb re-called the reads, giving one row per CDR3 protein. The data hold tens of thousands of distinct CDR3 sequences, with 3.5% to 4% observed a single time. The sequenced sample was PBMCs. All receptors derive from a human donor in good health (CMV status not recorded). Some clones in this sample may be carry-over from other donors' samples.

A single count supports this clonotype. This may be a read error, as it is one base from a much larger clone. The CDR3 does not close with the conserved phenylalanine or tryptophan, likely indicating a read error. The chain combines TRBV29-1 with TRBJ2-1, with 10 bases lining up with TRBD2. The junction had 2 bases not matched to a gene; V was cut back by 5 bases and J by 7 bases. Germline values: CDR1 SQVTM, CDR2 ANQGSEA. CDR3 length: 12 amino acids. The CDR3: CSVKRGGNEQFL. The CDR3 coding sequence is TGCAGCGTTAAGCGGGGGGGAAATGAGCAGTTCTTA.

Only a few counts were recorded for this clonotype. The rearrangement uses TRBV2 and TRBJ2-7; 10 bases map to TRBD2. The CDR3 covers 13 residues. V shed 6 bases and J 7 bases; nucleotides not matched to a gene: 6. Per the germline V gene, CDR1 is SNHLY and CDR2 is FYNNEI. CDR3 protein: CASSLRTSGEQYF. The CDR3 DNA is TGTGCCAGCAGCCTAAGGACTAGCGGAGAGCAGTACTTC. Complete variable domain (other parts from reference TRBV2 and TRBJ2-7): EPEVTQTPSHQVTQMGQEVILRCVPISNHLYFYWYRQILGQKVEFLVSFYNNEISEKSEIFDDQFSVERPDGSNFTLKIRSTKLEDSAMYFCASSLRTSGEQYFGPGTRLTVT.

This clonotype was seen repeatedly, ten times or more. The chain's CDR3 is CASRRTGLGGSPLHF. DNA for the CDR3: TGTGCCAGTAGACGGACAGGCTTAGGAGGTTCACCCCTCCACTTT. V is TRBV19 and J is TRBJ1-6, with TRBD1 matching over 7 bases. Germline CDR1 is LNHDA and CDR2 is SQIVND (reference sequence). Trimming at V came to 6 bases and at J to 9 bases, leaving 11 bases not matched to a gene. There are 15 residues in the CDR3.

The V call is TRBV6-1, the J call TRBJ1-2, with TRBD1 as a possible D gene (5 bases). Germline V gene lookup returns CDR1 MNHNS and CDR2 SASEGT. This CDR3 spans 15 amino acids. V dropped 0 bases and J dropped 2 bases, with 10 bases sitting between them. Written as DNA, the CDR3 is TGTGCCAGCAGTGAAGCGCGGGGACTAAACTATGGCTACACCTTC. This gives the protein CASSEARGLNYGYTF.

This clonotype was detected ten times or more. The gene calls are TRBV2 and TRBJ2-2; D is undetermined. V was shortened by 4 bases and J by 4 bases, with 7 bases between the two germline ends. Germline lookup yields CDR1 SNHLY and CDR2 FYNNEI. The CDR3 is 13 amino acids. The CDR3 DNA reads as TGTGCCAGCAGTGTACAGTCCACCGGGGAGCTGTTTTTT. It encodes CASSVQSTGELFF. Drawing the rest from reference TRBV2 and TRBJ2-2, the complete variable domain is EPEVTQTPSHQVTQMGQEVILRCVPISNHLYFYWYRQILGQKVEFLVSFYNNEISEKSEIFDDQFSVERPDGSNFTLKIRSTKLEDSAMYFCASSVQSTGELFFGEGSRLTVL.

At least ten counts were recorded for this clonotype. DNA of the CDR3: TGTGCCAGCAGTTATTCGGGGATCGGGGTCGAGCAGTACTTC. This encodes CASSYSGIGVEQYF. This chain connects TRBV6-2 or TRBV6-3 to TRBJ2-7, with a tentative D call TRBD2 (5 bases). The CDR3 is 14 amino acids. Trimming took off 3 bases at V and 6 bases at J, with 15 bases between the two ends. Per germline, CDR1 MNHEY and CDR2 SVGEGT.

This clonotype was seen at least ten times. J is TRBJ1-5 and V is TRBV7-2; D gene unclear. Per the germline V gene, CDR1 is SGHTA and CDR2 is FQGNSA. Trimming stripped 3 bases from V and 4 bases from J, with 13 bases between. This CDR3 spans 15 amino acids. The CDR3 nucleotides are TGTGCCAGCAGCTTGAGGGTAGGTCAGAATCAGCCCCAGCATTTT. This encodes CASSLRVGQNQPQHF.

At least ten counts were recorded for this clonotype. The CDR3 sequence is CASSLEIGLNTEAFF. The DNA for the CDR3 is TGCGCCAGCAGCTTGGAAATCGGGCTGAACACTGAAGCTTTCTTT. The gene calls are TRBV5-1 and TRBJ1-1, with D unclear. The CDR3 extends over 15 amino acids. Trimming shortened V by 0 bases and J by 0 bases, and 9 bases separated the two germline ends. CDR1 is SGHRS, CDR2 YFSETQ, per germline.

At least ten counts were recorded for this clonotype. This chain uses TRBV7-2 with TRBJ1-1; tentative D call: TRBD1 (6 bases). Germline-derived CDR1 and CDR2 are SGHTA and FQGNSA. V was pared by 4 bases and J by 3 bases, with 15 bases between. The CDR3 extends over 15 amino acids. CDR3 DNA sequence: TGTGCCAGCAGCTCACAGGGTTTTAGTCACACTGAAGCTTTCTTT. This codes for CASSSQGFSHTEAFF.

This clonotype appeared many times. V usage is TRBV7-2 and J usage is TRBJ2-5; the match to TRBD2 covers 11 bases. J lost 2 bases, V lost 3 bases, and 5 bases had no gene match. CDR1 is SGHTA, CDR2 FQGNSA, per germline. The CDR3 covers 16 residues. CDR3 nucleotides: TGTGCCAGCAGCTTGCAGGGACTAGCGGCACAAGAGACCCAGTACTTC. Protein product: CASSLQGLAAQETQYF.

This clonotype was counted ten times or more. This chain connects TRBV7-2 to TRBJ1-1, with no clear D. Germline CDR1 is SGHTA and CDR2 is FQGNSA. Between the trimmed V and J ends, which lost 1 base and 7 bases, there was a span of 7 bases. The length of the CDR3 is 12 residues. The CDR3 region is CASSLVRLEAFF. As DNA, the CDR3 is TGTGCCAGCAGCTTAGTACGTCTTGAAGCTTTCTTT.

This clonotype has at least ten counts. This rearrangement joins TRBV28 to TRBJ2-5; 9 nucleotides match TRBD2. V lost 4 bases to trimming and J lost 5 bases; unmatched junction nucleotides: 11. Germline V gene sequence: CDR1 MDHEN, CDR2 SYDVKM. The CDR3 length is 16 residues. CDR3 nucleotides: TGTGCCAGCAGTTCCCCTTTTGCGGGAGGGCAGGAGACCCAGTACTTC. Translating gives CASSSPFAGGQETQYF.

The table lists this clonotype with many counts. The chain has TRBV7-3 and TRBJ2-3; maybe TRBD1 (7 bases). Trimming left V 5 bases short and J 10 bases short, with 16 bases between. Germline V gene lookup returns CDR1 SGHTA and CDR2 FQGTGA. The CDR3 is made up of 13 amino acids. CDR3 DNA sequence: TGTGCCAGCAGCCAAGGGGGCGGGGTTGCGCAGTATTTT. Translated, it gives CASSQGGGVAQYF.

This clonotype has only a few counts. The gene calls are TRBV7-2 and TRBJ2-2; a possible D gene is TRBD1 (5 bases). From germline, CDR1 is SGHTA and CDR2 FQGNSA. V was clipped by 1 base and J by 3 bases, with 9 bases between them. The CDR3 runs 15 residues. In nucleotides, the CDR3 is TGTGCCAGCAGCTTAGACAGGTCCTACACCGGGGAGCTGTTTTTT. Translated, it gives CASSLDRSYTGELFF.

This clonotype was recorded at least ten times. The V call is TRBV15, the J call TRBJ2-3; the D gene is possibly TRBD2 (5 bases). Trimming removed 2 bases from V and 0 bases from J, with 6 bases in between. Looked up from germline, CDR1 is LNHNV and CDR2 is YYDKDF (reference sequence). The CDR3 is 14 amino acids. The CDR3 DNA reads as TGTGCCACCAGCAGAAGCGGCAGCACAGATACGCAGTATTTT. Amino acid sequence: CATSRSGSTDTQYF. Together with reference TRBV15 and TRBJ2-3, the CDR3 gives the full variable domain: DAMVIQNPRYQVTQFGKPVTLSCSQTLNHNVMYWYQQKSSQAPKLLFHYYDKDFNNEADTPDNFQSRRPNTSFCFLDIRSPGLGDTAMYLCATSRSGSTDTQYFGPGTRLTVL.